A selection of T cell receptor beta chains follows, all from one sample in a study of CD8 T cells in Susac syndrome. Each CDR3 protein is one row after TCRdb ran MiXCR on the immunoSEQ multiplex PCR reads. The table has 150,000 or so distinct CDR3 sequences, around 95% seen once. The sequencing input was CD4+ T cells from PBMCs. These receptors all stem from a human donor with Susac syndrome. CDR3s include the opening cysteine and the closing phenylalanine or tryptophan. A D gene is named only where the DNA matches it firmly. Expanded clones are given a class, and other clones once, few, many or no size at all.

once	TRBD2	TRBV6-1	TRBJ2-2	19	CASKRELAGGFANTGELFF	TGTGCCAGCAAGCGGGAACTAGCGGGGGGTTTCGCGAACACCGGGGAGCTGTTTTTT
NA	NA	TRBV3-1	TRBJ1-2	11	CASSHGYGYTF	TGTGCCAGCAGCCATGGCTATGGCTACACCTTC
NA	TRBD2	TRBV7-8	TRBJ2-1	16	CASRTLGRREGTGQFF	TGTGCCAGCAGAACCCTTGGCCGGCGGGAGGGCACAGGGCAGTTCTTC
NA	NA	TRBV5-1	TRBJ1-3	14	CASSSDSSGNTIYF	TGCGCCAGCAGCTCGGACAGCTCTGGAAACACCATATATTTT
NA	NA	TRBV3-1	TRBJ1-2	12	CASKGVFNGYTF	TGTGCCAGCAAAGGGGTTTTCAATGGCTACACCTTC
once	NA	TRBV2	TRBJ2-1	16	CASSVGVGWLGGEQFF	TGTGCCAGCAGTGTGGGGGTCGGCTGGTTGGGAGGTGAGCAGTTCTTC
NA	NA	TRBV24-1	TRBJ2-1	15	CATSGLPNPGNEQFF	TGTGCCACCTCTGGCCTGCCCAACCCGGGAAATGAGCAGTTCTTC
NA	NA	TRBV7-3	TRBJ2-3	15	CASARLGTSTDTQYF	TGTGCCAGCGCGAGATTGGGGACCAGCACAGATACGCAGTATTTT
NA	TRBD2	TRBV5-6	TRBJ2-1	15	CASSFGTSYDNEQFF	TGTGCCAGCAGCTTCGGGACTAGCTACGACAATGAGCAGTTCTTC
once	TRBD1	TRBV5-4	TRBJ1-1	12	CASSSPGQGAFF	TGTGCCAGCAGCTCCCCGGGACAGGGGGCTTTCTTT
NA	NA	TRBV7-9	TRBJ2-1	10	CASKMDEQFF	TGTGCCAGCAAGATGGATGAGCAGTTCTTC
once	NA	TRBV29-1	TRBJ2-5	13	CSVDLSVGETQYF	TGCAGCGTTGATTTGTCGGTCGGAGAGACCCAGTACTTC
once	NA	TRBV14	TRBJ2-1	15	CASSQERGVYNEQFF	TGTGCCAGCAGCCAAGAGAGGGGGGTTTACAATGAGCAGTTCTTC
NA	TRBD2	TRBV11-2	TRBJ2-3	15	CASSQSGAPTDTQYF	TGTGCCAGCAGCCAAAGCGGGGCCCCCACAGATACGCAGTATTTT
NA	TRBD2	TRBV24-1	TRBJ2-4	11	CATVAGGPWYF	TGTGCCACCGTAGCGGGGGGGCCGTGGTACTTC
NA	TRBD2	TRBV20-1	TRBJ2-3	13	CSATSGGADTQYF	TGCAGTGCTACTAGCGGGGGGGCAGATACGCAGTATTTT
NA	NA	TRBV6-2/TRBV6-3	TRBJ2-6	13	CASSTSGANVLTF	TGTGCCAGCAGCACCTCTGGGGCCAACGTCCTGACTTTC
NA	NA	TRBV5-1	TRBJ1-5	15	CASSLVGGDNQPQHF	TGCGCCAGCAGCTTGGTCGGAGGGGACAATCAGCCCCAGCATTTT
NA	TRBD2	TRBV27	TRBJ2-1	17	CASRYGGLAGDYNEQFF	TGTGCCAGCAGATACGGGGGCTTAGCGGGGGACTACAATGAGCAGTTCTTC
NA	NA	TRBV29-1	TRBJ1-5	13	CSVARGSDQPQHF	TGCAGCGTTGCCCGGGGTAGCGATCAGCCCCAGCATTTT
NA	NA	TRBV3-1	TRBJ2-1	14	CASSRRSSYNEQFF	TGTGCCAGCAGCCGACGGAGCTCCTACAATGAGCAGTTCTTC
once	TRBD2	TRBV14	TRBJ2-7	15	CASSQEASGPWEQYF	TGTGCCAGCAGCCAAGAGGCTAGCGGTCCCTGGGAGCAGTACTTC
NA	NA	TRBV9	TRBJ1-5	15	CASSVSAGGNQPQHF	TGTGCCAGCAGCGTAAGTGCCGGGGGCAATCAGCCCCAGCATTTT
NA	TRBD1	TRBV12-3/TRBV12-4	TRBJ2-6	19	CASSSGQGTYHSGANVLTF	TGTGCCAGCAGTTCGGGACAGGGGACATACCACTCTGGGGCCAACGTCCTGACTTTC
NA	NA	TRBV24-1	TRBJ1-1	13	CATMGEENTEAFF	TGTGCCACCATGGGGGAGGAGAACACTGAAGCTTTCTTT
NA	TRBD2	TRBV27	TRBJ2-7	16	CASSLLTSGRPNEQYF	TGTGCCAGCAGTTTATTGACTAGCGGGAGGCCGAACGAGCAGTACTTC
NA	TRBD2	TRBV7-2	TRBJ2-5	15	CASSLTGGRKETQYF	TGTGCCAGCAGCTTAACCGGGGGGAGAAAAGAGACCCAGTACTTC
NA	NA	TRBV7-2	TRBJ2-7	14	CASSLVGDSQEQYF	TGTGCCAGCAGCTTAGTTGGGGATTCCCAGGAGCAGTACTTC